The sequence of this T cell receptor (beta chain) was determined in a study of blood T cell repertoires in COVID-19. Turning to the study itself: PBMCs, B-cell-depleted T cells, or T cells were the source of the cDNA or gDNA that made up the material.

V lost 5 bases and J lost 8, with 15 bases in between. Germline V lookup: CDR1 SGHTA, CDR2 FQGNSA. The CDR3 is 13 amino acids. Measured with immunoSEQ multiplex PCR; TCRdb has only the in-frame clones, and not every one. The profile covers about 130,000 clones, with about 88% appearing a single time and over 1% taken by the ten largest. The V and J genes are TRBV7-2 and TRBJ1-2, with a weak D call TRBD1 (5 bases). Sequenced material: peripheral blood. This receptor was identified in a woman of 80 years or more with acute or convalescent COVID-19. The CDR3 here is CASSRSGTAGYTF. The DNA of the CDR3 is TGTGCCAGCAGCCGAAGCGGGACGGCGGGCTACACCTTC.